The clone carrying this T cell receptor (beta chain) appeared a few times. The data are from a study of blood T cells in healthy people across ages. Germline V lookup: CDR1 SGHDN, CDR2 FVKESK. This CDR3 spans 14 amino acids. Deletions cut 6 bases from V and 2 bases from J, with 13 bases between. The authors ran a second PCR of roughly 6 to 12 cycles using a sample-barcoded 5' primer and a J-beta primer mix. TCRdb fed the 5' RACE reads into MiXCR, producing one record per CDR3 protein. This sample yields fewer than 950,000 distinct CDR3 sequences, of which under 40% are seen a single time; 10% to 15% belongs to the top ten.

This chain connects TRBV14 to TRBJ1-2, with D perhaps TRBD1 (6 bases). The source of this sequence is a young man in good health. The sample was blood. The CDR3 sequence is CASSPHQGNYGYTF. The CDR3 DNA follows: TGTGCCAGCAGTCCACATCAGGGGAACTATGGCTACACCTTC. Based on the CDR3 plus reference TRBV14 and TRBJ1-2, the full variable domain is EAGVTQFPSHSVIEKGQTVTLRCDPISGHDNLYWYRRVMGKEIKFLLHFVKESKQDESGMPNNRFLAERTGGTYSTLKVQPAELEDSGVYFCASSPHQGNYGYTFGSGTRLTVV.